The entry below gives a single T cell receptor (beta chain) sequence along with its context. The data stem from a study of shared clonotypes between healthy human individuals. This table comes from immunoSEQ multiplex PCR, and its TCRdb copy is limited to in-frame clones, with some not included. The data show more than 150,000 clones, about 66% seen once. The CDR3 runs to 15 residues. Per the germline V gene, CDR1 is SGHTA and CDR2 is FQGNSA. V was pared by 5 bases and J by 5 bases, with 9 bases of the junction left unmatched. The rearrangement uses TRBV7-2 and TRBJ2-5; 9 bases map to TRBD2. The clonotype originates from a man aged 25-45 years in good health. The source material was memory CD4+ T cells sorted from blood. Documented subset: CD45RA-negative fraction. The CDR3 DNA reads TGTGCCAGCAGCCCATCCATGACTAGCGGCGAGACCCAGTACTTC. Translation: CASSPSMTSGETQYF.